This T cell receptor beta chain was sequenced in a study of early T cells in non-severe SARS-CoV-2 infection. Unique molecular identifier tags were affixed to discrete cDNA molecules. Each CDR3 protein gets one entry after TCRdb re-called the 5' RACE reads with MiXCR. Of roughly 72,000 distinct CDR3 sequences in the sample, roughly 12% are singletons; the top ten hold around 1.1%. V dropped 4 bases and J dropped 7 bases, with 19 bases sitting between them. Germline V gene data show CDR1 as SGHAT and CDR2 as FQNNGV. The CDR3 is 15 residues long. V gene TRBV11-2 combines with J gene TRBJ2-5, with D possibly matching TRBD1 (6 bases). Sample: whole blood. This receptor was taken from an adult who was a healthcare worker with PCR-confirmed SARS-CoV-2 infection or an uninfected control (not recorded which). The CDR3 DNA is TGTGCCAGCAGCTCTTACAGGGACGGCGCAGGGACCCAGTACTTC. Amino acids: CASSSYRDGAGTQYF.